This TCR beta chain was sequenced during a study of PD-L1 blockade in urothelial cancer. As for the study in general: Atezolizumab therapy began for patients in 2014, dosed at 1,200 mg intravenously every 3 weeks. Overall study results and limits: Durable-benefit patients showed greater tumor-associated blood clone expansion at 3 weeks.

With 0 bases removed from V and 3 bases from J, the gap between germline ends came to 8 bases. CDR3 length: 13 amino acids. Germline lookup yields CDR1 SQVTM and CDR2 ANQGSEA. Produced via immunoSEQ multiplex PCR; TCRdb's table is partial and in-frame only. The table has tens of thousands of clones, roughly 90% seen once. Time point of the sample: pretreatment peripheral blood. Diagnoses among patients were locally advanced or metastatic urothelial carcinoma. Between 1 and 8 samples, pretreatment and on-treatment, were given by each patient. Concerning this clone: The antigen remains undetermined.

The clonotype originates from a man aged 65-85 years with urothelial cancer. The chain combines TRBV29-1 with TRBJ2-5; tentative D call: TRBD1 (5 bases). This specimen was PBMCs, taken around atezolizumab (anti-PD-L1) treatment. CDR3 sequence: CSVEEQAEETQYF. The CDR3 DNA sequence: TGCAGCGTTGAAGAACAGGCAGAAGAGACCCAGTACTTC.